The 25 T cell receptor beta chains below come from one sample, sequenced in a study of cytomegalovirus exposure and HLA in healthy donors. The primer mix had 60 Vbeta and 13 Jbeta primers. The method was immunoSEQ multiplex PCR; TCRdb's version includes in-frame clones alone and lacks a portion of them. The sample contains 150,000 to 180,000 clones, 80% of which appear only once. Sample: PBMCs. These receptors originate from a man aged 25-45 years in good health and CMV-seropositive.

The CDR3 nucleotides read TGTGCCAGCAGCTTAGCCCTGCGCGGGTCGCAAGAGACCCAGTACTTC. Its translation is CASSLALRGSQETQYF. The rearrangement joins TRBV7-8 to TRBJ2-5; possible D gene TRBD2, 5 bases. The CDR3 has 16 amino acids. CDR1 and CDR2 from the germline V gene are SGHVS and FQNEAQ. The V and J ends lost 0 bases and 2 bases respectively, with 13 bases between them. Combining the CDR3 with reference TRBV7-8 and TRBJ2-5 gives the whole variable domain GAGVSQSPRYKVAKRGQDVALRCDPISGHVSLFWYQQALGQGPEFLTYFQNEAQLDKSGLPSDRFFAERPEGSVSTLKIQRTQQEDSAVYLCASSLALRGSQETQYFGPGTRLLVL.

This clone was recorded a few times. The V gene is TRBV6-5, the J gene TRBJ1-5, with TRBD1 matching 7 bases. The CDR3 is made up of 13 amino acids. V dropped 8 bases and J dropped 9; count of bases not matched to a gene: 10. CDR1 MNHEY and CDR2 SVGAGI come from the germline V gene. CDR3 region: CASGYRGGSPQHF. CDR3 coding DNA: TGTGCCAGCGGGTACAGGGGTGGTTCGCCCCAGCATTTT.

The chain has TRBV7-9 and TRBJ1-1; TRBD1 aligns across 8 bases. The CDR3 is 16 residues long. Germline V CDR1 and CDR2: SEHNR, FQNEAQ (reference sequence). Germline trimming cut 7 bases from V and 3 bases from J; bases unmatched to any gene: 13. The CDR3 reads CASNPMGQVADTEAFF. CDR3 DNA sequence: TGTGCCAGCAACCCCATGGGACAGGTTGCTGACACTGAAGCTTTCTTT.

This rearrangement joins TRBV9 to TRBJ2-7; maybe TRBD1 (5 bases). This CDR3 comprises 14 residues. Germline V lookup: CDR1 SGDLS, CDR2 YYNGEE. V was shortened by 4 bases and J by 4 bases, with 15 bases between the two germline ends. The CDR3 sequence is CASSPSGADYEQYF. The CDR3 nucleotides read TGTGCCAGCAGCCCTAGTGGGGCGGATTACGAGCAGTACTTC.

V and J are TRBV27 and TRBJ2-3, with 7 bases fitting TRBD2. V shed 1 base, J shed 2 bases, and the junction held 6 bases outside the gene matches. Germline V gives CDR1 MNHEY, CDR2 SMNVEV (reference sequence). This CDR3 contains 16 residues. The CDR3 region has the DNA TGTGCCAGCAGTTTATATGAGGGAGGGACCACAGATACGCAGTATTTT. It specifies CASSLYEGGTTDTQYF.

The gene calls are TRBV27 and TRBJ2-2; maybe TRBD1 (5 bases). V lost 5 bases to trimming and J lost 6 bases, with 16 bases between them. The CDR3 length is 15 residues. Germline values: CDR1 MNHEY, CDR2 SMNVEV (reference sequence). CDR3 protein: CASSPWQGRAGELFF. CDR3 DNA: TGTGCCAGCAGTCCGTGGCAGGGCCGCGCCGGGGAGCTGTTTTTT.

This rearrangement joins TRBV27 to TRBJ1-4, with 7 bases that match TRBD1. The CDR3 loop spans 13 amino acids. Germline V lookup: CDR1 MNHEY, CDR2 SMNVEV (reference sequence). Unmatched junction bases numbered 5, after V lost 5 bases and J lost 8 bases. In nucleotides, the CDR3 is TGTGCCAGCAGTCGGACAGGACGGGAAAAACTGTTTTTT. It translates to CASSRTGREKLFF. Full variable domain (outside the CDR3, taken from reference TRBV27 and TRBJ1-4): EAQVTQNPRYLITVTGKKLTVTCSQNMNHEYMSWYRQDPGLGLRQIYYSMNVEVTDKGDVPEGYKVSRKEKRNFPLILESPSPNQTSLYFCASSRTGREKLFFGSGTQLSVL.

The chain employs TRBV2 and TRBJ1-4, with D possibly being TRBD1 (5 bases). Looked up from germline, CDR1 is SNHLY and CDR2 is FYNNEI. Trimming left V 3 bases short and J 11 bases short, with 13 bases between. CDR3 length: 13 residues. CDR3 amino acids: CASSEGRGGKLFF. The CDR3 coding sequence is TGTGCCAGCAGTGAGGGAAGGGGTGGGAAACTGTTTTTT. Combining the CDR3 with reference TRBV2 and TRBJ1-4 gives the whole variable domain EPEVTQTPSHQVTQMGQEVILRCVPISNHLYFYWYRQILGQKVEFLVSFYNNEISEKSEIFDDQFSVERPDGSNFTLKIRSTKLEDSAMYFCASSEGRGGKLFFGSGTQLSVL.

This clone was counted between two and nine times. V and J are TRBV19 and TRBJ2-7; 8 nucleotides agree with TRBD1. CDR1 is LNHDA and CDR2 is SQIVND in the germline V gene (reference sequence). The CDR3 is 13 residues long. The ends lost 4 bases at V and 3 bases at J; junction bases unmatched: 2. In DNA form, the CDR3 reads TGTGCCAGTAGTAGGGACAGGTACTACGAGCAGTACTTC. It specifies CASSRDRYYEQYF.

CDR3 nucleotides: TGCGCCAGCAGCGCGGGGGAGGGGGATAGCAATCAGCCCCAGCATTTT. Translation: CASSAGEGDSNQPQHF. This chain uses TRBV5-1 with TRBJ1-5; D is perhaps TRBD1 (6 bases). The CDR3 loop spans 16 amino acids. Germline CDR1 SGHRS, CDR2 YFSETQ. The ends were cut back, 4 bases at V and 0 bases at J, with 14 bases in the middle.

V is TRBV2 and J is TRBJ1-5, with TRBD1 matching 11 bases. J gave up 7 bases and V 4 bases, and 3 bases lay outside the gene matches. From germline, CDR1 is SNHLY and CDR2 FYNNEI. The CDR3 runs to 14 residues. The CDR3 sequence is CASSGWDRGQPQHF. The CDR3 nucleotides are TGTGCCAGCAGTGGGTGGGACAGGGGGCAGCCCCAGCATTTT.

This clone has just a few counts. This chain uses TRBV25-1 with TRBJ2-7; 11 nucleotides align to TRBD1. There are 16 residues in the CDR3. Germline values: CDR1 MGHDK, CDR2 SYGVNS. The J segment lost 2 bases and the V segment lost 4 bases, leaving 7 bases of the junction unmatched. This CDR3 reads CASSGIGDRGTYEQYF. Written as DNA, the CDR3 is TGTGCCAGCAGTGGAATAGGGGACAGGGGGACCTACGAGCAGTACTTC.

V gene TRBV2 combines with J gene TRBJ2-1; TRBD2 aligns across 10 bases. The CDR3 sequence is 17 residues long. The germline V gene encodes CDR1 SNHLY and CDR2 FYNNEI. V lost 2 bases to trimming and J lost 7 bases; unmatched junction nucleotides: 11. The CDR3 bases are TGTGCCAGCAGTGAATTACTAGCGGGAACCGGAGAGAATGAGCAGTTCTTC. Its protein product is CASSELLAGTGENEQFF.

The chain links TRBV28 to TRBJ2-1, with TRBD1 identical over 10 bases. Germline CDR1 reads MDHEN; CDR2 reads SYDVKM. V dropped 4 bases and J dropped 9; count of bases not matched to a gene: 12. The CDR3 totals 16 residues. The CDR3 DNA is TGTGCCAGCAGTTCCGGACTCCGGGACAGGGGCGGTGAGCAGTTCTTC. Its translation: CASSSGLRDRGGEQFF.

CDR3 bases: TGTGCCATTACGACAGGGGCCGGCTACACAGATACGCAGTATTTT. Residues: CAITTGAGYTDTQYF. The chain uses TRBV2 and TRBJ2-3, with 8 nucleotides matching TRBD1. The CDR3 contains 15 residues. V lost 10 bases and J lost 2; bases outside the gene matches: 11. Per the germline V gene, CDR1 is SNHLY and CDR2 is FYNNEI.

This clone was picked up one time. The J gene is TRBJ2-1, the V gene TRBV15, with TRBD1 identical over 11 bases. Germline V lookup: CDR1 LNHNV, CDR2 YYDKDF (reference sequence). The CDR3 is 15 residues long. V shed 1 base and J 8 bases; nucleotides not matched to a gene: 4. CDR3 nucleotides: TGTGCCACCAGCAGAGGTCAGGGACAGGGGGATGAGCAGTTCTTC. Its translation is CATSRGQGQGDEQFF.

The genes are TRBV5-5 and TRBJ2-2; D possibly corresponds to TRBD2 (6 bases). V lost 6 bases and J lost 3, with 15 bases in between. This CDR3 is 15 amino acids long. CDR1 is SGHKS and CDR2 is YYEKEE in the germline V gene (reference sequence). CDR3 coding DNA: TGTGCCAGCACCCCCGCGGCGGGGTACACCGGGGAGCTGTTTTTT. It specifies CASTPAAGYTGELFF.

This sequence joins TRBV21-1 and TRBJ1-1; the D call TRBD1 from the table was never checked on the DNA. TRBV21-1 is a listed pseudogene. The CDR3 has 17 residues. The CDR3, as DNA: TGTGCCAGCAGCAAAGTCGCCCAACAGGAGATGAACACTGAAGCTTTCTTT. This translates into CASSKVAQQEMNTEAFF.

The chain carries TRBV14 and TRBJ1-2; TRBD1 agrees at 8 bases. V trimming: 4 bases; J trimming: 5 bases; junction bases outside the gene matches: 12. The V gene's germline CDR1 is SGHDN and CDR2 FVKESK. This CDR3 is 16 amino acids long. CDR3 region: CASSPLRTGTQYGYTF. CDR3 nucleotide sequence: TGTGCCAGCAGCCCACTAAGGACAGGGACCCAATATGGCTACACCTTC. Using reference TRBV14 and TRBJ1-2 for the parts outside the CDR3, the full variable domain is EAGVTQFPSHSVIEKGQTVTLRCDPISGHDNLYWYRRVMGKEIKFLLHFVKESKQDESGMPNNRFLAERTGGTYSTLKVQPAELEDSGVYFCASSPLRTGTQYGYTFGSGTRLTVV.

The chain uses TRBV11-2 and TRBJ1-4; D remains ambiguous. The CDR3 has 14 residues. Between the trimmed V and J ends, which lost 4 bases and 3 bases, there was a span of 9 bases. Per the germline V gene, CDR1 is SGHAT and CDR2 is FQNNGV. This chain's CDR3 is CASSSNQANEKLFF. The CDR3 bases are TGTGCCAGCAGCTCTAATCAGGCTAATGAAAAACTGTTTTTT.

This CDR3 is CASTGTASTDTQYF. The CDR3 nucleotides are TGTGCCAGCACAGGGACAGCTAGCACAGATACGCAGTATTTT. V is TRBV2 and J is TRBJ2-3, with 7 bases matching TRBD1. Trimming cost V 7 bases and J 0 bases; bases outside gene matches: 4. The CDR3 sequence is 14 residues long. Germline V gene sequence: CDR1 SNHLY, CDR2 FYNNEI.

The chain has TRBV13 and TRBJ2-1; no definite D call. CDR3 size: 12 residues. Trimming left V 2 bases short and J 9 bases short, with 8 bases between. Germline CDR1 reads PRHDT; CDR2 reads FYEKMQ (reference sequence). The CDR3 protein is CASSLYPTEQFF. As DNA, the CDR3 is TGTGCCAGCAGCTTATACCCTACTGAGCAGTTCTTC.

The rearrangement links TRBV27 to TRBJ2-1, with D possibly matching TRBD2 (5 bases). V shed 2 bases and J shed 10 bases, with 15 bases lying between them. The CDR3 sequence is 14 residues long. The germline CDR1 and CDR2 sequences are MNHEY and SMNVEV (reference sequence). The CDR3 reads CASSLEGILGEQFF. For the CDR3, the DNA is TGTGCCAGCAGTTTAGAGGGAATACTAGGAGAGCAGTTCTTC.

The chain links TRBV18 to TRBJ1-1, with 7 bases fitting TRBD1. The CDR3 sequence is 14 residues long. CDR1 KGHSH and CDR2 LQKENI come from the germline V gene. V was clipped by 6 bases and J by 7 bases; unmatched bases: 11. The CDR3 region is CASSPLGAGGEAFF. The CDR3 DNA reads TGTGCCAGCTCTCCTCTCGGGGCAGGGGGTGAAGCTTTCTTT. Variable domain in full (rest from reference TRBV18 and TRBJ1-1): NAGVMQNPRHLVRRRGQEARLRCSPMKGHSHVYWYRQLPEEGLKFMVYLQKENIIDESGMPKERFSAEFPKEGPSILRIQQVVRGDSAAYFCASSPLGAGGEAFFGQGTRLTVV.

The chain carries TRBV2 and TRBJ2-1; 16 positions agree with TRBD2. Germline V lookup: CDR1 SNHLY, CDR2 FYNNEI. The CDR3 sequence is 15 residues long. Unmatched junction bases numbered 5, after V lost 7 bases and J lost 8 bases. The CDR3: CASMEGTSGRDEQFF. CDR3 DNA: TGTGCCAGCATGGAGGGGACTAGCGGGAGGGATGAGCAGTTCTTC.